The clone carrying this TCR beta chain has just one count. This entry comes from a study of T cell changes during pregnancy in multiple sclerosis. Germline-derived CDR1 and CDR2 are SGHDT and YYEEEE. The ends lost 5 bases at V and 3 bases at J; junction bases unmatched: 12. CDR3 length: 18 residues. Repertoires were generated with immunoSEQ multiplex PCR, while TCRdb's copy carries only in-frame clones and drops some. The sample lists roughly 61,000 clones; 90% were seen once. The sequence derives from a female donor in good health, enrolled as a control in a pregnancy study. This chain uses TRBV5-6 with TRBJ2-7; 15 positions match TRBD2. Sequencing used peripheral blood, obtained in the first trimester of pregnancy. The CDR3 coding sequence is TGTGCCAGCAGTCAATGGACTAGCGGGAGGGCCCTTCTCTACGAGCAGTACTTC. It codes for CASSQWTSGRALLYEQYF.